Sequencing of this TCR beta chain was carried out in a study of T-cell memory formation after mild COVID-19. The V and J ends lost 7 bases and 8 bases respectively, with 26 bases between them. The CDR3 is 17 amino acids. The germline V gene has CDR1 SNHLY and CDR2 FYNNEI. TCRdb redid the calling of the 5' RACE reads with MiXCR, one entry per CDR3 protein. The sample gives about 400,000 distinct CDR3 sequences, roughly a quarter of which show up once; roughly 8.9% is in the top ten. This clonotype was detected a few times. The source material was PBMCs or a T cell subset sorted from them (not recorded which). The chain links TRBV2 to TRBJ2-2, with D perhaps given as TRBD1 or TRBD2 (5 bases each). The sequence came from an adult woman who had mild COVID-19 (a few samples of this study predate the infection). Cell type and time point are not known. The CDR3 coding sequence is TGTGCCAGCAAAGGGACGGGGCTACATAAACTTGTAGGGGAGCTGTTTTTT. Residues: CASKGTGLHKLVGELFF. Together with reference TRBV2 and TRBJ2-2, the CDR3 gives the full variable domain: EPEVTQTPSHQVTQMGQEVILRCVPISNHLYFYWYRQILGQKVEFLVSFYNNEISEKSEIFDDQFSVERPDGSNFTLKIRSTKLEDSAMYFCASKGTGLHKLVGELFFGEGSRLTVL.